The 24 T cell receptor beta chains below all came from one sample that was sequenced in a study of cytomegalovirus exposure and HLA in healthy donors. Generated by immunoSEQ multiplex PCR, the TCRdb table keeps only in-frame clones and is missing some. The sample holds 100,000 to 150,000 clones, 85% to 90% seen once. Source material: PBMCs. The receptors derive from a man aged 25 to 40 in good health and CMV-seronegative.

The rearrangement joins TRBV2 to TRBJ1-1; D is perhaps TRBD1 (5 bases). V lost 8 bases and J lost 0, with 10 bases in between. This CDR3 region has 13 residues. CDR1 and CDR2 (germline): SNHLY, FYNNEI. The CDR3 reads CASWRGMNTEAFF. CDR3 DNA sequence: TGTGCCAGCTGGAGGGGAATGAACACTGAAGCTTTCTTT.

This chain connects TRBV7-2 to TRBJ1-2; D may be TRBD1 (6 bases). Per germline, CDR1 SGHTA and CDR2 FQGNSA. The CDR3 is made up of 14 amino acids. The V end was cut by 6 bases, the J end by 6 bases, with 17 bases between. This CDR3 is CASSRGDTSNGYTF. The DNA of the CDR3 is TGTGCCAGCAGTCGAGGGGACACCTCGAATGGCTACACCTTC.

This chain uses TRBV28 with TRBJ2-5; weak D call: TRBD1 (6 bases). V gave up 7 bases and J gave up 1 base, with 10 bases separating them. Per germline, CDR1 MDHEN and CDR2 SYDVKM. The CDR3 contains 13 residues. CDR3 DNA sequence: TGTGCCAGCAAAAGACAGGTCCAAGAGACCCAGTACTTC. The encoded protein is CASKRQVQETQYF.

This chain connects TRBV5-1 to TRBJ2-7; 11 bases line up with TRBD2. The trim removed 2 bases at V and 2 bases at J, leaving 6 bases unmatched. The germline gives CDR1 SGHRS, CDR2 YFSETQ. The CDR3 is made up of 16 amino acids. CDR3 in amino acids: CASSFGTSGGPYEQYF. The CDR3 region has the DNA TGCGCCAGCAGCTTTGGAACTAGCGGGGGACCCTACGAGCAGTACTTC.

This clone has only one observation. V usage is TRBV27 and J usage is TRBJ2-1; 9 nucleotides line up with TRBD1. The CDR3 runs 14 residues. Germline V gene sequence: CDR1 MNHEY, CDR2 SMNVEV (reference sequence). J was trimmed by 7 bases and V by 9 bases; bases with no gene match: 10. CDR3 sequence (DNA): TGTGCCAGTCCCCCGGGGGACAGGGCAAATGAGCAGTTCTTC. Its translation is CASPPGDRANEQFF.

The V and J genes are TRBV14 and TRBJ1-2; TRBD1 agrees at 8 bases. Germline CDR1 and CDR2: SGHDN and FVKESK. With V trimmed by 3 bases and J by 4 bases, 7 bases remained unmatched. This CDR3 is built from 15 residues. The CDR3 region is CASSQGTGIFYGYTF. The CDR3 region has the DNA TGTGCCAGCAGCCAGGGGACAGGCATATTCTATGGCTACACCTTC. Combining the CDR3 with reference TRBV14 and TRBJ1-2 gives the whole variable domain EAGVTQFPSHSVIEKGQTVTLRCDPISGHDNLYWYRRVMGKEIKFLLHFVKESKQDESGMPNNRFLAERTGGTYSTLKVQPAELEDSGVYFCASSQGTGIFYGYTFGSGTRLTVV.

This chain uses TRBV7-9 with TRBJ2-3; D is unresolved. The CDR3 spans 13 residues. Per germline, CDR1 SEHNR and CDR2 FQNEAQ (reference sequence). V was cut by 1 base and J by 2 bases, with 4 bases left in between. This CDR3 is CASSLGATDTQYF. The CDR3 DNA reads as TGTGCCAGCAGCTTAGGGGCCACAGATACGCAGTATTTT.

The chain links TRBV7-2 to TRBJ1-6; the D gene is possibly TRBD1 (5 bases). The CDR3 is made up of 14 amino acids. Germline V gene lookup returns CDR1 SGHTA and CDR2 FQGNSA. The V end lost 3 bases, the J end lost 9 bases, and 12 bases lay between the germline ends. The CDR3 bases are TGTGCCAGCAGCTTTATGGGGCGAAGTTCACCCCTCCACTTT. This codes for CASSFMGRSSPLHF.

This clone was seen more than once but under ten times. The chain has TRBV6-5 and TRBJ2-2; D gene ambiguous. This CDR3 is 12 amino acids long. Trimming removed 4 bases at V and 7 bases at J, with 7 bases between. CDR1 is MNHEY, CDR2 SVGAGI, per germline. CDR3 sequence: CASSSVVGELFF. Written as DNA, the CDR3 is TGTGCCAGCAGTTCCGTTGTCGGGGAGCTGTTTTTT.

This sequence joins TRBV13 and TRBJ2-1; the match to TRBD1 covers 9 bases. The CDR3 is 14 residues long. V shed 5 bases and J 4 bases; nucleotides not matched to a gene: 3. The germline V gene encodes CDR1 PRHDT and CDR2 FYEKMQ (reference sequence). DNA of the CDR3: TGTGCCAGCAGCCCGGGACAGGGTTACAATGAGCAGTTCTTC. Amino acids: CASSPGQGYNEQFF.

This clone has just one count. The chain has TRBV27 and TRBJ2-5, with 14 bases matching TRBD2. The germline V gene encodes CDR1 MNHEY and CDR2 SMNVEV (reference sequence). The CDR3 loop spans 14 amino acids. Unmatched junction bases numbered 1, after V lost 7 bases and J lost 3 bases. CDR3: CASMGLAGEETQYF. The DNA of the CDR3 is TGTGCCAGCATGGGACTAGCGGGGGAAGAGACCCAGTACTTC.

V is TRBV29-1 and J is TRBJ2-3, with D perhaps matching TRBD1 (6 bases). The V and J ends lost 8 bases and 2 bases respectively, with 11 bases between them. This CDR3 has 12 amino acids. Germline V gene lookup returns CDR1 SQVTM and CDR2 ANQGSEA. CDR3 region: CSTQGNTDTQYF. The CDR3 DNA follows: TGCAGCACTCAGGGGAACACAGATACGCAGTATTTT.

This chain links TRBV7-8 with TRBJ1-4; tentative D call: TRBD1 (6 bases). The germline gives CDR1 SGHVS, CDR2 FQNEAQ. The CDR3 is 14 amino acids. The ends were cut back, 1 base at V and 6 bases at J, with 9 bases in the middle. Written as DNA, the CDR3 is TGTGCCAGCAGCTTAGGACAGGAGTATGAAAAACTGTTTTTT. Translating it yields CASSLGQEYEKLFF. Complete variable domain (other parts from reference TRBV7-8 and TRBJ1-4): GAGVSQSPRYKVAKRGQDVALRCDPISGHVSLFWYQQALGQGPEFLTYFQNEAQLDKSGLPSDRFFAERPEGSVSTLKIQRTQQEDSAVYLCASSLGQEYEKLFFGSGTQLSVL.

This sequence joins TRBV13 and TRBJ1-5; possible D gene TRBD1, 6 bases. V shed 6 bases and J shed 4 bases, with 13 bases lying between them. The germline V gene has CDR1 PRHDT and CDR2 FYEKMQ (reference sequence). This CDR3 comprises 14 residues. The CDR3 nucleotides are TGTGCCAGCAGGGACAGAGGGCGGAATCAGCCCCAGCATTTT. Residues: CASRDRGRNQPQHF.

The gene calls are TRBV6-5 and TRBJ1-2; TRBD1 might be the D (5 bases). The length of the CDR3 is 16 residues. Germline V gene sequence: CDR1 MNHEY, CDR2 SVGAGI. V was trimmed by 0 bases and J by 2 bases, leaving 13 bases between them. The chain's CDR3 is CASSYSITGPNYGYTF. The CDR3 DNA follows: TGTGCCAGCAGTTACTCGATTACAGGTCCCAACTATGGCTACACCTTC.

The chain is built from TRBV5-6 and TRBJ2-7; TRBD1 matches 9 bases. Looked up from germline, CDR1 is SGHDT and CDR2 is YYEEEE. The CDR3 loop spans 12 amino acids. Trimming removed 0 bases from V and 11 bases from J; junction bases left unmatched: 3. The CDR3 region is CASSLAWTGEYF. The CDR3 DNA reads as TGTGCCAGCAGCTTGGCCTGGACAGGGGAGTACTTC.

This clone appeared a single time. The chain is built from TRBV18 and TRBJ1-1; D is uncertain. Trimming took 3 bases from V and 4 from J, leaving 15 bases between them. The CDR3 sequence is 15 residues long. Germline CDR1 is KGHSH and CDR2 is LQKENI. The CDR3 DNA sequence: TGTGCCAGCTCACCCGCCCTCGGAGCTGGCACTGAAGCTTTCTTT. Its protein product is CASSPALGAGTEAFF.

This chain uses TRBV29-1 with TRBJ1-3, with D tentatively TRBD1 (6 bases). Trimming pared 6 bases from V and 0 bases from J, leaving 9 bases between. Germline CDR1 and CDR2: SQVTM and ANQGSEA. This CDR3 is built from 13 residues. The CDR3 nucleotides read TGCAGCGTCACGACAGGCTCTGGAAACACCATATATTTT. Translated, it gives CSVTTGSGNTIYF. The complete variable domain, with remaining parts taken from reference TRBV29-1 and TRBJ1-3, reads SAVISQKPSRDICQRGTSLTIQCQVDSQVTMMFWYRQQPGQSLTLIATANQGSEATYESGFVIDKFPISRPNLTFSTLTVSNMSPEDSSIYLCSVTTGSGNTIYFGEGSWLTVV.

The V call is TRBV19, the J call TRBJ2-2, with 7 nucleotides matching TRBD2. The J segment lost 4 bases and the V segment lost 3 bases, leaving 2 bases of the junction unmatched. Germline V CDR1 and CDR2: LNHDA, SQIVND (reference sequence). CDR3 size: 14 residues. CDR3 DNA: TGTGCCAGTAGTATCGGGGAGGGCACCGGGGAGCTGTTTTTT. It translates to CASSIGEGTGELFF.

The J gene is TRBJ2-2, the V gene TRBV6-5; 13 bases are shared with TRBD2. The germline V gene encodes CDR1 MNHEY and CDR2 SVGAGI. CDR3 length: 16 amino acids. Unmatched junction bases numbered 5, after V lost 4 bases and J lost 6 bases. CDR3 in amino acids: CASSSLAGGPAGELFF. Written as DNA, the CDR3 is TGTGCCAGCAGTTCACTAGCGGGGGGGCCAGCCGGGGAGCTGTTTTTT.

The V call is TRBV5-1, the J call TRBJ1-2; D remains ambiguous. This CDR3 is 13 amino acids long. Germline CDR1 is SGHRS and CDR2 is YFSETQ. Between the trimmed V and J ends, which lost 2 bases and 7 bases, there was a span of 12 bases. For the CDR3, the DNA is TGCGCCAGCAGCTTTGACGGGGTGAGTGGCTACACCTTC. Translated: CASSFDGVSGYTF.

The chain links TRBV6-1 to TRBJ1-2, with 8 bases lining up with TRBD1. J was trimmed by 5 bases and V by 6 bases; bases with no gene match: 8. Germline CDR1 and CDR2: MNHNS and SASEGT. The CDR3 extends over 14 amino acids. The CDR3 region has the DNA TGTGCCAGCAGGGTGACAGGGGCACTTTATGGCTACACCTTC. This translates into CASRVTGALYGYTF.

This sequence joins TRBV11-2 and TRBJ1-2; D is possibly TRBD1 (6 bases). The germline V gene has CDR1 SGHAT and CDR2 FQNNGV. Trimming removed 0 bases at V and 4 bases at J, with 12 bases between. CDR3 length: 15 amino acids. CDR3 DNA sequence: TGTGCCAGCAGCTTAGAAGCAGGGGTTACCTATGGCTACACCTTC. This sequence encodes CASSLEAGVTYGYTF.

The genes are TRBV6-1 and TRBJ2-5, with 8 bases that match TRBD1. Trimming took 1 base from V and 5 from J; bases not matched to a gene: 6. There are 15 residues in the CDR3. In germline, CDR1 is MNHNS, CDR2 SASEGT. CDR3 DNA: TGTGCCAGCAGTGAAGAGGACAGGGTAACGGAGACCCAGTACTTC. Translating gives CASSEEDRVTETQYF.